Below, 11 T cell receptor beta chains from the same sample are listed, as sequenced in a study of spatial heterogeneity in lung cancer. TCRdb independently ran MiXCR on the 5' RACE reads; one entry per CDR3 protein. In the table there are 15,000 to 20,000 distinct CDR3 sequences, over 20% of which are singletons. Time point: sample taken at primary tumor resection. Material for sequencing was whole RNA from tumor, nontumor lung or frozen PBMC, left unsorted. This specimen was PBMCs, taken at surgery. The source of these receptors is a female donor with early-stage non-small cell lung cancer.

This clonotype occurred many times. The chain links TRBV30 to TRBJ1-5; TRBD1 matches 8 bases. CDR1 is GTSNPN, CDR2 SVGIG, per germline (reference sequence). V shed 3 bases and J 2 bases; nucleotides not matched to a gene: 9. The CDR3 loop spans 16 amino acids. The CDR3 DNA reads TGTGCCTGGAGACCCCAGGGGGCGCGTGGCAATCAGCCCCAGCATTTT. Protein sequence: CAWRPQGARGNQPQHF.

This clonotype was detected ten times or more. The CDR3 nucleotides are TGTGCCAGCAGTCGGGCAGCGGGCTCCTACAATGAGCAGTTCTTC. It encodes CASSRAAGSYNEQFF. The chain has TRBV3-1 and TRBJ2-1; perhaps TRBD2 as D (6 bases). Trimming pared 6 bases from V and 0 bases from J, leaving 12 bases between. CDR1 is LGHDT, CDR2 YNNKEL, per germline (reference sequence). This CDR3 comprises 15 residues.

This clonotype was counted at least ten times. The CDR3 reads CASSVALGAGQPQHF. Here the CDR3 DNA reads TGTGCCAGCAGTGTTGCTCTTGGGGCGGGACAGCCCCAGCATTTT. The chain has TRBV28 and TRBJ1-5; possible D gene TRBD1, 5 bases. Germline-derived CDR1 and CDR2 are MDHEN and SYDVKM. CDR3 length equals 15 residues. The ends were cut back, 5 bases at V and 7 bases at J, with 18 bases in the middle.

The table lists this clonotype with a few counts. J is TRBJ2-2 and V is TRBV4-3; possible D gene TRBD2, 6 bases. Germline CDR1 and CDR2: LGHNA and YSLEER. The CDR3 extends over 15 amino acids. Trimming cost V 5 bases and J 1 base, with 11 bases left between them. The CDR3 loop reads CASSGGVWNTGELFF. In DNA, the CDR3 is TGCGCCAGCAGCGGAGGGGTATGGAACACCGGGGAGCTGTTTTTT.

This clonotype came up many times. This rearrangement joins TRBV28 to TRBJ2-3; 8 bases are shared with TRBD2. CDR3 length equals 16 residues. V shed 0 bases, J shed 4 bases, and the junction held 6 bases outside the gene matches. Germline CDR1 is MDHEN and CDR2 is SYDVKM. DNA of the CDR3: TGTGCCAGCAGTTTATGGGGAGCGGGAGAAGCAGATACGCAGTATTTT. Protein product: CASSLWGAGEADTQYF. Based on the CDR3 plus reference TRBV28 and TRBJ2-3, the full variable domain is DVKVTQSSRYLVKRTGEKVFLECVQDMDHENMFWYRQDPGLGLRLIYFSYDVKMKEKGDIPEGYSVSREKKERFSLILESASTNQTSMYLCASSLWGAGEADTQYFGPGTRLTVL.

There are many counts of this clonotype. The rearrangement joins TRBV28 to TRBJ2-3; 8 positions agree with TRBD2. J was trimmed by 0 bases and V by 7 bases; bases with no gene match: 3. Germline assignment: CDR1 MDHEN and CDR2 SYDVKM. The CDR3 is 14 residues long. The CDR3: CASNPSGSTDTQYF. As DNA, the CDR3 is TGTGCCAGCAATCCTAGCGGGAGCACAGATACGCAGTATTTT.

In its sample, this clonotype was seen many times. The chain's CDR3 is CASSMTRDTLKNIQYF. For the CDR3, the DNA is TGTGCCAGCAGCATGACCCGGGACACACTTAAAAACATTCAGTACTTC. The chain has TRBV7-2 and TRBJ2-4; D possibly corresponds to TRBD1 (6 bases). With 5 bases removed from V and 4 bases from J, the gap between germline ends came to 18 bases. The CDR3 is 16 residues long. Germline assignment: CDR1 SGHTA and CDR2 FQGNSA.

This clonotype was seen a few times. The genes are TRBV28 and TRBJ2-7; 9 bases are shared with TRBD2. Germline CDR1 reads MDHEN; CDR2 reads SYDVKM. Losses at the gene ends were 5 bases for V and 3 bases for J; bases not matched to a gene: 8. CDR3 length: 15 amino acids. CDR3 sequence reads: CASSPPRSGSYEQYF. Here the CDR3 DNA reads TGTGCCAGCAGTCCCCCTCGTAGCGGGAGCTACGAGCAGTACTTC.

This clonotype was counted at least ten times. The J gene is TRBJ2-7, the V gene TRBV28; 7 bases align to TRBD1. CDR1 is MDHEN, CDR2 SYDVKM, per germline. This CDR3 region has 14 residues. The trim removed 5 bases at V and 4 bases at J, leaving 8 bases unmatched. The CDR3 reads CASSRTGPLYEQYF. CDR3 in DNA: TGTGCCAGCAGTCGGACAGGTCCTTTGTACGAGCAGTACTTC.

CDR3 nucleotide sequence: TGTGCCAGCAGCTTAAACCCGAACACCGGGGAGCTGTTTTTT. It is translated as CASSLNPNTGELFF. The rearrangement links TRBV7-2 to TRBJ2-2, with no clear D. V lost 2 bases to trimming and J lost 0 bases, with 4 bases between them. Germline CDR1 SGHTA, CDR2 FQGNSA. The CDR3 loop spans 14 amino acids.

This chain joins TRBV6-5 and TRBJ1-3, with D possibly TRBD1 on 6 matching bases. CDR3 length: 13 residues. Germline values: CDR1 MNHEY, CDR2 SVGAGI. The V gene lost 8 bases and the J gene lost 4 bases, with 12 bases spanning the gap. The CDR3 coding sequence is TGTGCCAGCTCGCGGGGGCTCGGAAACACCATATATTTT. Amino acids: CASSRGLGNTIYF.